The next 10 T cell receptor beta chains were all read from a single sample in a study of T cell responses to AZD1222 COVID-19 vaccine. Clones were sequenced by immunoSEQ multiplex PCR, and TCRdb holds only the in-frame ones, with some missing. The repertoire holds 100,000 to 140,000 clones, with roughly 90% as singletons. The source was peripheral blood, collected on day 0 of AZD1222 vaccination. These receptor sequences come from an adult in good health.

V is TRBV7-3 and J is TRBJ2-1, with D possibly TRBD2 on 6 matching bases. The CDR3 is made up of 12 amino acids. The germline gives CDR1 SGHTA, CDR2 FQGTGA. V was clipped by 0 bases and J by 10 bases, with 7 bases between them. The chain's CDR3 is CASSLTEGEQFF. As DNA, the CDR3 is TGTGCCAGCAGCTTAACGGAGGGGGAGCAGTTCTTC.

The chain recombines TRBV19 with TRBJ1-5, with a tentative D call TRBD1 (5 bases). CDR1 is LNHDA and CDR2 is SQIVND in the germline V gene (reference sequence). Trimming took 1 base from V and 6 from J, leaving 13 bases between them. CDR3 length equals 15 residues. The CDR3 bases are TGTGCCAGTAGTATAGCTGCACCCAGGGTTCAGCCCCAGCATTTT. Protein product: CASSIAAPRVQPQHF.

This clone has only one observation. The chain recombines TRBV19 with TRBJ2-2, with TRBD2 matching over 10 bases. Trimming at V came to 3 bases and at J to 0 bases, leaving 1 base not matched to a gene. Germline V gene lookup returns CDR1 LNHDA and CDR2 SQIVND (reference sequence). The CDR3 loop spans 16 amino acids. The CDR3 DNA reads TGTGCCAGTAGTATGGGACTAGCGACGAACACCGGGGAGCTGTTTTTT. Its translation: CASSMGLATNTGELFF.

V usage is TRBV4-2 and J usage is TRBJ2-2; the match to TRBD1 covers 7 bases. From germline, CDR1 is LGHNA and CDR2 YNFKEQ. This CDR3 is built from 15 residues. V was pared by 0 bases and J by 7 bases, with 5 bases of the junction left unmatched. Here the CDR3 DNA reads TGTGCCAGCAGCCAAGATCGCAGGGACAGCGGGGAGCTGTTTTTT. The encoded protein is CASSQDRRDSGELFF.

J is TRBJ2-7 and V is TRBV5-1; 9 bases line up with TRBD1. This CDR3 spans 16 amino acids. V shed 0 bases, J shed 5 bases, and the junction held 9 bases outside the gene matches. Germline CDR1 reads SGHRS; CDR2 reads YFSETQ. The CDR3 region has the DNA TGCGCCAGCAGCTTGGCTGGTGGGACAGGGATCCACGAGCAGTACTTC. This translates into CASSLAGGTGIHEQYF.

V usage is TRBV14 and J usage is TRBJ2-7; TRBD2 aligns across 14 bases. V was clipped by 4 bases and J by 6 bases; unmatched bases: 14. The V gene's germline CDR1 is SGHDN and CDR2 FVKESK. The CDR3 is 18 residues long. CDR3 DNA: TGTGCCAGCAGCCGAGAGACTAGCGGGAGGGCCGAGGGGTTCGAGCAGTACTTC. Translating it yields CASSRETSGRAEGFEQYF.

The chain couples TRBV27 to TRBJ1-6, with D unresolved. The germline V and J ends were trimmed by 0 bases and 5 bases, with 14 bases remaining between them. CDR1 is MNHEY and CDR2 is SMNVEV in the germline V gene (reference sequence). The CDR3 has 17 residues. CDR3 DNA sequence: TGTGCCAGCAGTTTATCGTTGGGATATCGGAATAATTCACCCCTCCACTTT. This codes for CASSLSLGYRNNSPLHF.

The gene calls are TRBV30 and TRBJ1-3, with 7 bases identical to TRBD1. The CDR3 covers 14 residues. V was clipped by 5 bases and J by 7 bases; unmatched bases: 11. Germline values: CDR1 GTSNPN, CDR2 SVGIG (reference sequence). The CDR3 is CAWDVKQGTNTIYF. CDR3 DNA: TGTGCCTGGGACGTAAAACAGGGGACCAACACCATATATTTT.

The CDR3 sequence is CASSSRGYDEQYF. The CDR3 DNA follows: TGCGCCAGCAGCTCCAGGGGATATGACGAGCAGTACTTC. The rearrangement links TRBV5-1 to TRBJ2-7; possibly TRBD1 for D (6 bases). The CDR3 sequence is 13 residues long. CDR1 and CDR2 (germline): SGHRS, YFSETQ. Trimming cost V 3 bases and J 5 bases, with 12 bases left between them.

The count of this clone is one. J is TRBJ1-1 and V is TRBV10-3, with D perhaps TRBD1 (5 bases). In germline, CDR1 is ENHRY, CDR2 SYGVKD. The length of the CDR3 is 18 residues. The germline V and J ends were trimmed by 6 bases and 0 bases, with 23 bases remaining between them. For the CDR3, the DNA is TGTGCCATCAGGCCGGGGCAGGGAAAGGGACGCTTGAACACTGAAGCTTTCTTT. This encodes CAIRPGQGKGRLNTEAFF.